One sample yielded the 9 T cell receptor beta chains listed below, sequenced in a study of T-cell reconstitution after alpha-beta-depleted transplantation in children. Preparation of the TCRbeta library used unique molecular identifiers. TCRdb fed the PCR reads into MiXCR, producing one record per CDR3 protein. The repertoire holds 600,000 or so distinct CDR3 sequences, roughly 23% seen once, with approximately 14% in the top ten. The sequencing here drew on PBMCs, mostly from graft donor cells, taken 360 days after TCRalphabeta/CD19-depleted stem cell transplant. Source of these receptors: a boy in the first two years of life who had a stem cell transplant for acute myeloid leukemia, so the T cells may come from the graft donor.

This clonotype came up a few times. V gene TRBV10-3 combines with J gene TRBJ2-5; D is possibly TRBD1 or TRBD2 (5 bases each). V was trimmed by 4 bases and J by 5 bases, leaving 17 bases between them. CDR3 length equals 15 residues. CDR1 ENHRY and CDR2 SYGVKD come from the germline V gene. Here the CDR3 DNA reads TGTGCCATCAGTGGCCGAGGGGATACGGTGGAGACCCAGTACTTC. Protein sequence: CAISGRGDTVETQYF.

The chain couples TRBV27 to TRBJ2-3; 11 positions match TRBD2. Germline V gives CDR1 MNHEY, CDR2 SMNVEV (reference sequence). With 2 bases clipped from V and 7 bases from J, the junction kept 2 bases outside the gene matches. This CDR3 spans 14 amino acids. CDR3 DNA: TGTGCCAGCAGTTTAACTAGCGGGGGACATACGCAGTATTTT. Its translation is CASSLTSGGHTQYF.

This clonotype was seen many times. V is TRBV20-1 and J is TRBJ2-2, with 9 nucleotides matching TRBD2. The CDR3 is 13 amino acids. Trimming at V came to 3 bases and at J to 10 bases, leaving 6 bases not matched to a gene. The germline CDR1 and CDR2 sequences are DFQATT and SNEGSKA (reference sequence). The DNA for the CDR3 is TGCAGTGCTAGGGAGCGGGGGGTGGTGGAGCTGTTTTTT. This gives the protein CSARERGVVELFF.

This clonotype appeared a few times. The chain joins TRBV30 to TRBJ2-1; perhaps TRBD2 as D (7 bases). The V end lost 3 bases, the J end lost 0 bases, and 15 bases lay between the germline ends. This CDR3 spans 16 amino acids. Germline CDR1 reads GTSNPN; CDR2 reads SVGIG (reference sequence). The DNA of the CDR3 is TGTGCCTGGAGAGCCTGGAGGGGGGGCTCCTACAATGAGCAGTTCTTC. Amino acids: CAWRAWRGGSYNEQFF.

In this sample, this clonotype turned up many times. The V gene is TRBV10-3, the J gene TRBJ2-5; no clear D. Germline V CDR1 and CDR2: ENHRY, SYGVKD. The CDR3 runs to 17 residues. The V gene lost 3 bases and the J gene lost 5 bases, with 22 bases spanning the gap. The CDR3 loop reads CAISEGFAGGNRETQYF. For the CDR3, the DNA is TGTGCCATCAGTGAAGGATTTGCAGGCGGCAACCGGGAGACCCAGTACTTC.

The sample holds a few counts of this clonotype. This CDR3 reads CASSPLAGAPQETQYF. Written as DNA, the CDR3 is TGTGCCAGCAGTCCATTGGCAGGGGCGCCTCAAGAGACCCAGTACTTC. The chain combines TRBV6-1 with TRBJ2-5; maybe TRBD1 (6 bases). The germline V and J ends were trimmed by 5 bases and 2 bases, with 18 bases remaining between them. CDR3 length: 16 amino acids. The V gene's germline CDR1 is MNHNS and CDR2 SASEGT.

The chain links TRBV7-2 to TRBJ2-1, with 7 bases matching TRBD2. J gave up 6 bases and V 4 bases, and 9 bases lay outside the gene matches. The CDR3 has 15 residues. From germline, CDR1 is SGHTA and CDR2 FQGNSA. CDR3: CASSSTYTSVNEQFF. The CDR3 DNA follows: TGTGCCAGCAGCTCAACTTATACTAGCGTCAATGAGCAGTTCTTC.

This clonotype was seen more than once but under ten times. This sequence joins TRBV12-3 or TRBV12-4 and TRBJ2-1; a possible D gene is TRBD2 (5 bases). The CDR3 runs 14 residues. The V end lost 5 bases, the J end lost 5 bases, and 13 bases lay between the germline ends. The CDR3 DNA reads as TGTGCCAGCAGTACGTTGATCGGGAACAATGAGCAGTTCTTC. Residues: CASSTLIGNNEQFF.

This rearrangement joins TRBV6-2 or TRBV6-3 to TRBJ1-2; 7 positions match TRBD1. This CDR3 region has 14 residues. CDR1 is MNHEY and CDR2 is SVGEGT in the germline V gene. Losses at the gene ends were 5 bases for V and 4 bases for J; bases not matched to a gene: 7. CDR3 sequence: CASSLEDRPYGYTF. CDR3 in DNA: TGTGCCAGCAGTCTTGAGGACAGGCCCTATGGCTACACCTTC.